Listed below are T cell receptor beta chains from one sample, sequenced in a study of beta chain features in type 1 diabetes. The assay was immunoSEQ multiplex PCR, and TCRdb's table has in-frame clones only and misses some. This table has hundreds of thousands of clones, roughly 13% appearing once. The sequencing sample was made of naive CD4+ T cells from blood. All receptors come from a man aged 18 to 29 with type 1 diabetes. Both conserved end residues are part of each CDR3. The D gene is left open where the match is weak. Clone size is shown for a subset of rows, as once, few, many or a class of expanded clone.

clone size: .
D gene: TRBD2
J gene: TRBJ2-3
V gene: TRBV10-3
CDR3 protein: CATRLAGADTQYF
CDR3 DNA: TGTGCCACCAGACTAGCGGGGGCAGATACGCAGTATTTT

clone size: .
D gene: .
J gene: TRBJ1-5
V gene: TRBV29-1
CDR3 protein: CSVAGARNQPQHF
CDR3 DNA: TGCAGCGTTGCAGGGGCGCGCAATCAGCCCCAGCATTTT

clone size: .
D gene: .
J gene: TRBJ2-5
V gene: TRBV5-6
CDR3 protein: CASSLGQGETQYF
CDR3 DNA: TGTGCCAGCAGCTTGGGGCAGGGGGAGACCCAGTACTTC

clone size: few
D gene: TRBD1
J gene: TRBJ2-7
V gene: TRBV4-1
CDR3 protein: CASSQVGTGPYEQYF
CDR3 DNA: TGCGCCAGCAGCCAAGTTGGGACAGGCCCCTACGAGCAGTACTTC

clone size: .
D gene: .
J gene: TRBJ1-1
V gene: TRBV6-5
CDR3 protein: CASSRHNTEAFF
CDR3 DNA: TGTGCCAGCAGTCGGCATAACACTGAAGCTTTCTTT

clone size: few
D gene: TRBD2
J gene: TRBJ2-1
V gene: TRBV4-1
CDR3 protein: CASRPTSGEWYNEQFF
CDR3 DNA: TGCGCCAGCAGACCCACTAGCGGGGAGTGGTACAATGAGCAGTTCTTC

clone size: few
D gene: .
J gene: TRBJ1-2
V gene: TRBV10-3
CDR3 protein: CAISEAGKDGYTF
CDR3 DNA: TGTGCCATCAGTGAGGCAGGGAAGGATGGCTACACCTTC

clone size: few
D gene: .
J gene: TRBJ1-5
V gene: TRBV30
CDR3 protein: CAWSVQGNQPQHF
CDR3 DNA: TGTGCCTGGAGTGTGCAGGGGAATCAGCCCCAGCATTTT

clone size: few
D gene: .
J gene: TRBJ2-1
V gene: TRBV7-8
CDR3 protein: CASSPRRDASYNEQFF
CDR3 DNA: TGTGCCAGCAGCCCGCGGCGGGATGCCTCCTACAATGAGCAGTTCTTC

clone size: .
D gene: TRBD2
J gene: TRBJ2-1
V gene: TRBV30
CDR3 protein: CAWSSGGSSYNEQFF
CDR3 DNA: TGTGCCTGGAGTTCGGGGGGTTCCTCCTACAATGAGCAGTTCTTC

clone size: few
D gene: .
J gene: TRBJ2-5
V gene: TRBV10-3
CDR3 protein: CAISGQDQETQYF
CDR3 DNA: TGTGCCATCAGTGGACAGGACCAAGAGACCCAGTACTTC

clone size: few
D gene: .
J gene: TRBJ2-3
V gene: TRBV7-2
CDR3 protein: CASSLGTDTQYF
CDR3 DNA: TGTGCCAGCAGCCTAGGCACAGATACGCAGTATTTT